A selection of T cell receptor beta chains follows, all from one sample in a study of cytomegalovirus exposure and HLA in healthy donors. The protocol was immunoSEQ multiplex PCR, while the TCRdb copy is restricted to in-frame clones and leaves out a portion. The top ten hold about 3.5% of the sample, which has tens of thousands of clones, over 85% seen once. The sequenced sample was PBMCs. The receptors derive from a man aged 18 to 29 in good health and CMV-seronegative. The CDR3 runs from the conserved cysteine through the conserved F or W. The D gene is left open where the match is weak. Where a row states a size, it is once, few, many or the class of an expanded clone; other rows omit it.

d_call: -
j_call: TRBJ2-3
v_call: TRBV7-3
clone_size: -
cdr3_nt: TGTGCCAGCAGCGAAAGTGGGGCGGCCACAGATACGCAGTATTTT
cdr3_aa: CASSESGAATDTQYF

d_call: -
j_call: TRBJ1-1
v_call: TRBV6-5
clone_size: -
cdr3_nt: TGTGCCAGCACGGAACAGTTGACGACTGAAGCTTTCTTT
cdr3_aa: CASTEQLTTEAFF

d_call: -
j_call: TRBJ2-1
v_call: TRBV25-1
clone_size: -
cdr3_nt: TGTGCCAGCAGTGAAAGAGGCCTAGCGCATGAGCAGTTCTTC
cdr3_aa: CASSERGLAHEQFF

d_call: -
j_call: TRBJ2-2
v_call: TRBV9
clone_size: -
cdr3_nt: TGTGCCAGCAGCGTAGCTTCTCGGGTTACCGGGGAGCTGTTTTTT
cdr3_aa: CASSVASRVTGELFF

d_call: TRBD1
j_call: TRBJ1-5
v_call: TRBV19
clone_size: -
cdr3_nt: TGTGCCAGTAGTATTGAGGGGGCGAGCAATCAGCCCCAGCATTTT
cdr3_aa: CASSIEGASNQPQHF

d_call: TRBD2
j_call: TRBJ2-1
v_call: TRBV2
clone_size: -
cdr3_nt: TGTGCCAGCAGTGTCGGGACTAGCGTTCACAATGAGCAGTTCTTC
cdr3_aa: CASSVGTSVHNEQFF

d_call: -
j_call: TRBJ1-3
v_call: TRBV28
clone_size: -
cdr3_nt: TGTGCCAGCAGTTTTTCCGTTGGGGCCTCTGGAAACACCATATATTTT
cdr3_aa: CASSFSVGASGNTIYF

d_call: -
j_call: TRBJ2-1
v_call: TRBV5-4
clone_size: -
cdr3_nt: TGTGCCAGCAGCTTCAGTTCGGGGGATGAGCAGTTCTTC
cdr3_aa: CASSFSSGDEQFF

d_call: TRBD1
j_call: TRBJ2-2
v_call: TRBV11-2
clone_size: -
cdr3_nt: TGTGCCAGCAGCCCCCGACAGGGGGCGACCGGGGAGCTGTTTTTT
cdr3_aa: CASSPRQGATGELFF

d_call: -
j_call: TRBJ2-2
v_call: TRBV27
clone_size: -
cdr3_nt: TGTGCCAGCAGTTTGTGGAGTAGAGACACCGGGGAGCTGTTTTTT
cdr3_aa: CASSLWSRDTGELFF

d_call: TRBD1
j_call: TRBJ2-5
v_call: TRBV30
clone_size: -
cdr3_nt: TGTGCCTGGACCCGACAGGGCGTAGAGACCCAGTACTTC
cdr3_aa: CAWTRQGVETQYF

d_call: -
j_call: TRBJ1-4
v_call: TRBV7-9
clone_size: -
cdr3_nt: TGTGCCAGCAGCTTTGCCGCCACGCGAACTAATGAAAAACTGTTTTTT
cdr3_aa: CASSFAATRTNEKLFF

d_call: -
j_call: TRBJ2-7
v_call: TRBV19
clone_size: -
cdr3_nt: TGTGCCAGTAGTAAAGGGGCCGAGCAGTACTTC
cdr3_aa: CASSKGAEQYF

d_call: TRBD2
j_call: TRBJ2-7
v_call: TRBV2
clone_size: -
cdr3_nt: TGTGCCAGCAGATGGGACTATTCTCCCGAGCAGTACTTC
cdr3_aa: CASRWDYSPEQYF

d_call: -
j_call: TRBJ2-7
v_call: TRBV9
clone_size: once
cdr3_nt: TGTGCCAGCAGCCCTCGCGCTAGCAGGTACGAGCAGTACTTC
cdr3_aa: CASSPRASRYEQYF

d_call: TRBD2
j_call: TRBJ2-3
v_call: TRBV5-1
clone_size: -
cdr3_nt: TGCGCCAGCAGCGGAACACTCTCTAGCGGGTCTAGCACAGATACGCAGTATTTT
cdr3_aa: CASSGTLSSGSSTDTQYF

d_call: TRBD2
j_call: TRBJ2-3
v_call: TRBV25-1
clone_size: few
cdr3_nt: TGTGCCAGCAGTGCGGAAGCGGGAGCCGATACGCAGTATTTT
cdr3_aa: CASSAEAGADTQYF

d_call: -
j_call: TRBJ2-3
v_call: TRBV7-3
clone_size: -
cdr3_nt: TGTGCCAGCAGCTTCGGGGGACGCACAGATACGCAGTATTTT
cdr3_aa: CASSFGGRTDTQYF

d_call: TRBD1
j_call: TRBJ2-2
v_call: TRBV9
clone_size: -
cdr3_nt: TGTGCCAGCAGCGTAGGGCCCAGGGGGCTAAGCACCGGGGAGCTGTTTTTT
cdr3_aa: CASSVGPRGLSTGELFF

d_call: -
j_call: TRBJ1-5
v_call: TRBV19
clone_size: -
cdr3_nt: TGTGCCAGTAGTATCAGGAGGGGCAATCAGCCCCAGCATTTT
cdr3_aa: CASSIRRGNQPQHF

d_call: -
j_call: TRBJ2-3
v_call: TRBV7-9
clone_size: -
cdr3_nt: TGTGCCAGCAGCTTAGGGAGTTGGTACTCCAGCACAGATACGCAGTATTTT
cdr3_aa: CASSLGSWYSSTDTQYF

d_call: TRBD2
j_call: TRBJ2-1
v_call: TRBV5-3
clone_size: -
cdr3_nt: TGTGCCAGAAGCTTAGAACTAGCGGGAGTGAATGAGCAGTTCTTC
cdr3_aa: CARSLELAGVNEQFF

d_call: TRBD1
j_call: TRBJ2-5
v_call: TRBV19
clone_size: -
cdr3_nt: TGTGCCAGTACCGCGACAGGGGTAGAGACCCAGTACTTC
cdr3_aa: CASTATGVETQYF

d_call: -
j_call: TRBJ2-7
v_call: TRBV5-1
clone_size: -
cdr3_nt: TGCGCCAGCAGAGGTCGGCAGGGGGGCAACTACGAGCAGTACTTC
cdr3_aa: CASRGRQGGNYEQYF

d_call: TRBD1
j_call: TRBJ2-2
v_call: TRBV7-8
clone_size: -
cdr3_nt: TGTGCCAGCAGCTTAAGGGACAGGGGGTGGACCGGGGAGCTGTTTTTT
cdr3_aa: CASSLRDRGWTGELFF

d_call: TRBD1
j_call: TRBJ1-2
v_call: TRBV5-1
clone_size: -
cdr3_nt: TGCGCCAGCAGCTGGGGTGACAGGGTCTACTATGGCTACACCTTC
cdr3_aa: CASSWGDRVYYGYTF

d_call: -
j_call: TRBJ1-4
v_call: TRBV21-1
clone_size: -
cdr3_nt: TGTGCCAGCAGCAAAGCAGTAGGAACCCCGGAGGAAAAACTGTTTTTT
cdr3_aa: CASSKAVGTPEEKLFF

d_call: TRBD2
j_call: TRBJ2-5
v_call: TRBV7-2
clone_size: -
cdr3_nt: TGTGCCAGCACCGGGACTAGCCTACGGAAGGACTTC
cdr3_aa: CASTGTSLRKDF

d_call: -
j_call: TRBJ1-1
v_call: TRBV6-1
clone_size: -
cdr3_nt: TGTGCCAGCAGTGACATTTTGAACACTGAAGCTTTCTTT
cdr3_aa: CASSDILNTEAFF

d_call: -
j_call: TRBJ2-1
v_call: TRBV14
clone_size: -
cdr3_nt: TGTGCCAGCAGCCAAACCGAGGGAGCGTTCGGGGTCTTC
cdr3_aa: CASSQTEGAFGVF

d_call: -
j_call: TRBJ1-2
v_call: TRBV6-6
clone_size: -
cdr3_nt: TGTGCCACTGGAGAACGGGAATATGGCTACACCTTC
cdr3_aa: CATGEREYGYTF

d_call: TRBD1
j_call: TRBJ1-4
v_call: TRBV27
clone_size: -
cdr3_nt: TGTGCCAGCAGTTTTCAACCGGGACAGGGTCGAAGCGAAAAACTGTTTTTT
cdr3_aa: CASSFQPGQGRSEKLFF

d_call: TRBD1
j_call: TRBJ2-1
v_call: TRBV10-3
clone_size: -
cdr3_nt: TGTGCCATCAGGATGACAGGGGGTTACAATGAGCAGTTCTTC
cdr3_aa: CAIRMTGGYNEQFF

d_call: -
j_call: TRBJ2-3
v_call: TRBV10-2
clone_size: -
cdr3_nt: TGCGCCAGCAGCGGAGGGGTCACAGATACGCAGTATTTT
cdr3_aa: CASSGGVTDTQYF

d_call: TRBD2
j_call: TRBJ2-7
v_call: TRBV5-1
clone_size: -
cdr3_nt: TGCGCCAGCAGCACGGGACTAGCGGGAGCCTACGAGCAGTACTTC
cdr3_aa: CASSTGLAGAYEQYF

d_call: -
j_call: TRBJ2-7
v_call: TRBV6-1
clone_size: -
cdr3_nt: TGTGCCAGCAGTTCACAACTAGCTCCCTACGAGCAGTACTTC
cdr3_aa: CASSSQLAPYEQYF

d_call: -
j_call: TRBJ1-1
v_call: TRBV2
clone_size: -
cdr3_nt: TGTGCCAGCAGCCGGGACAATCGGAACACTGAAGCTTTCTTT
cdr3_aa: CASSRDNRNTEAFF

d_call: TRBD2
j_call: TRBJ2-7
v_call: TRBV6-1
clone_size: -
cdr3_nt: TGTGCCAGCATTAAGGGGACTATGGCCTACGAGCAGTACTTC
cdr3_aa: CASIKGTMAYEQYF

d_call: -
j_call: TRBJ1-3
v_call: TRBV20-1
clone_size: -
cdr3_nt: TGCAGTGCTAGGAGAGAGCACACCATATATTTT
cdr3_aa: CSARREHTIYF

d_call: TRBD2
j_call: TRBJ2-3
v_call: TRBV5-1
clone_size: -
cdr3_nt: TGCGCCAGCAGGGCTGCCCTGGCGGGAGTTAGTGATACGCAGTATTTT
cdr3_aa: CASRAALAGVSDTQYF

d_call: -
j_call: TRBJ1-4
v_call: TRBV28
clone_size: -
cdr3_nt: TGTGCCAGCAGGGGTGACAGCGAAAAACTGTTTTTT
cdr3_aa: CASRGDSEKLFF

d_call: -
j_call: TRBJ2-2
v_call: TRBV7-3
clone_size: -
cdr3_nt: TGTGCCAGCAGCCCAGGGAACACCGGGGAGCTGTTTTTT
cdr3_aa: CASSPGNTGELFF

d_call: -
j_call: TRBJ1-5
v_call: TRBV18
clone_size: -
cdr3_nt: TGTGCCAGCTCACCGAGGGGGGGCTTGGATCAGCCCCAGCATTTT
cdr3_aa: CASSPRGGLDQPQHF

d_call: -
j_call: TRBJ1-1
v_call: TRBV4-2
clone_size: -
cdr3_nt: TGTGCCAGCAGCGTTAGGGGGGGGAACACTGAAGCTTTCTTT
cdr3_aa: CASSVRGGNTEAFF

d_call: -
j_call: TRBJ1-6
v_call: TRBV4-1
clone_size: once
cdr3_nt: TGCGCCAGCAGCCAAGAATCTACATGGGGGCGACCCCTCCACTTT
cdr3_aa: CASSQESTWGRPLHF

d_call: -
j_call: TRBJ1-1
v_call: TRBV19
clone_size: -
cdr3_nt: TGTGCCAGTAGCCCCTTCGGCGGAGGTGGTGGAGCTTTCTTT
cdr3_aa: CASSPFGGGGGAFF

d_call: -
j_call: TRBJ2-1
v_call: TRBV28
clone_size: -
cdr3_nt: TGTGCCAGCACCAGGGGAGGGACGGACTACAATGAGCAGTTCTTC
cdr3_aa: CASTRGGTDYNEQFF

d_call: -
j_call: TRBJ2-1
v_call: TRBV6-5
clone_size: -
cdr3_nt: TGTGCCAGCAGTAGCGGAGAGGTAACTAATGAGCAGTTCTTC
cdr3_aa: CASSSGEVTNEQFF

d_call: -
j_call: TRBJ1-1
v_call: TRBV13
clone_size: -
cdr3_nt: TGTGCCAGCAGCCAAACAGGAAATGAAGCTTTCTTT
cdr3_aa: CASSQTGNEAFF

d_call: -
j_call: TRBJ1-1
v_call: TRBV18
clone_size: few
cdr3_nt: TGTGCCAGCTCACCCTCACAGGGAGTGGGGAACACTGAAGCTTTCTTT
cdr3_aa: CASSPSQGVGNTEAFF

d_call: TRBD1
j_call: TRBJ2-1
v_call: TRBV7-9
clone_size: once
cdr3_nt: TGTGCCAGCAGCTTAGCAGGGACAGTCTACAATGAGCAGTTCTTC
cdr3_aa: CASSLAGTVYNEQFF

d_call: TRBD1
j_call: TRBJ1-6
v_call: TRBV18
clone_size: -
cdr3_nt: TGTGCCAGCTCACCGACGGGACAGGGTGGACCCCTCCACTTT
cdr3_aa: CASSPTGQGGPLHF

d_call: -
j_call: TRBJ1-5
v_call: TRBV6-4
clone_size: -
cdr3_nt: TGTGCCAGCAGTCAGTATAGCAATCAGCCCCAGCATTTT
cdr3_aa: CASSQYSNQPQHF

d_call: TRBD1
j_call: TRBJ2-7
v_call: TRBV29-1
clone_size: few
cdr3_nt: TGCAGCGTGGCACAGGGGTTTGCCTACGAGCAGTACTTC
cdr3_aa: CSVAQGFAYEQYF

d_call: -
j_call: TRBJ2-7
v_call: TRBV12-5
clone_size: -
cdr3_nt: TGTGCTAGTGGTCCCCCCCACTCGACCGGGGACTACGAGCAGTACTTC
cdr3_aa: CASGPPHSTGDYEQYF